This T cell receptor (beta chain) was captured by sequencing in a study of T cell responses to AZD1222 COVID-19 vaccine. Generated by immunoSEQ multiplex PCR, the TCRdb table keeps only in-frame clones and is missing some. The sample holds over 110,000 clones; approximately 94% are singletons and the top ten take 5.1%. The CDR3 sequence is 16 residues long. Trimming pared 7 bases from V and 3 bases from J, leaving 22 bases between. The germline V gene has CDR1 LGHDT and CDR2 YNNKEL (reference sequence). The source of this sequence is an adult in good health. The source was peripheral blood, collected on day 0 of AZD1222 vaccination. The rearrangement joins TRBV3-1 (or the pseudogene TRBV3-2) to TRBJ2-7; no clear D. The DNA for the CDR3 is TGTGCCAGCATCCTGGTCTATTTGCAAGCCAACTACGAGCAGTACTTC. Protein: CASILVYLQANYEQYF.